What follows is one T cell receptor (beta chain) and its context. Method: immunoSEQ multiplex PCR; TCRdb's copy keeps in-frame clones and lacks some. The sample holds about 2,500,000 clones; approximately 90% are singletons and the top ten take over 0.12%. The sample belongs to a study of shared clonotypes between healthy human individuals. Study-wide context: The cohort comprised two women and a few men. Their ages spanned 18 to 49 years.

With 7 bases removed from V and 7 bases from J, the gap between germline ends came to 20 bases. Germline CDR1 and CDR2: SQVTM and ANQGSEA. This CDR3 has 13 amino acids. The rearrangement uses TRBV29-1 and TRBJ2-7, with D perhaps TRBD1 (6 bases). This receptor was obtained from a man between 18 and 35 years old in good health. Sequenced material: naive CD4+ T cells sorted from blood. Subset meaning: CD45RA+ positively selected. The CDR3 is CSAPGQDYVEQYF. For the CDR3, the DNA is TGCAGCGCGCCGGGACAAGACTACGTGGAGCAGTACTTC.